These 11 T cell receptor beta chains came from one sample sequenced in a study of PD-1 blockade in classical Hodgkin lymphoma. Every one of the patients relapsed after autologous stem cell transplantation (brentuximab vedotin exposure was variable). Produced via immunoSEQ multiplex PCR; TCRdb's table is partial and in-frame only. The sample has around 13,000 clones; 84% are singletons. The starting material was peripheral blood mononuclear cells (PBMCs), obtained at baseline. The receptors here all came from a human donor with classical Hodgkin lymphoma.

This sequence joins TRBV6-4 and TRBJ1-2, with D maybe TRBD1 (5 bases). This CDR3 contains 9 residues. The germline CDR1 and CDR2 sequences are MRHNA and SNTAGT. The CDR3 sequence is CGGSYGYTF. CDR3 bases: TGTGGGGGGAGTTATGGCTACACCTTC.

The chain carries TRBV4-1 and TRBJ2-1; D remains unclear. The CDR3 runs to 12 residues. CDR1 MGHRA and CDR2 YSYEKL come from the germline V gene. The germline V and J ends were trimmed by 0 bases and 7 bases, with 4 bases remaining between them. In nucleotides, the CDR3 is TGCGCCAGCAGCCAAGATAGTAATGAGCAGTTCTTC. It codes for CASSQDSNEQFF.

The rearrangement joins TRBV5-1 to TRBJ2-5; no definite D call. Trimming pared 0 bases from V and 5 bases from J, leaving 11 bases between. The germline gives CDR1 SGHRS, CDR2 YFSETQ. This CDR3 comprises 14 residues. This CDR3 reads CASSLGGTQETQYF. CDR3 nucleotide sequence: TGCGCCAGCAGCTTGGGGGGAACCCAGGAGACCCAGTACTTC.

The rearrangement joins TRBV6-6 to TRBJ2-1, with D perhaps TRBD2 (5 bases). The CDR3 contains 15 residues. Trimming shortened V by 0 bases and J by 0 bases, and 6 bases separated the two germline ends. CDR1 is MNHNY and CDR2 is SVGAGI in the germline V gene (reference sequence). For the CDR3, the DNA is TGTGCCAGCAGTTACTCAAGCGGCTCCTACAATGAGCAGTTCTTC. The encoded protein is CASSYSSGSYNEQFF.

The chain carries TRBV7-9 and TRBJ2-5; D is undetermined. CDR1 and CDR2 from the germline V gene are SEHNR and FQNEAQ (reference sequence). Deletions cut 3 bases from V and 2 bases from J, with 16 bases between. The CDR3 has 16 residues. CDR3 sequence: CASSFGTGRAQETQYF. The DNA of the CDR3 is TGTGCCAGCAGCTTCGGCACGGGTCGGGCTCAAGAGACCCAGTACTTC. The whole variable domain, remainder taken from reference TRBV7-9 and TRBJ2-5, is DTGVSQNPRHKITKRGQNVTFRCDPISEHNRLYWYRQTLGQGPEFLTYFQNEAQLEKSRLLSDRFSAERPKGSFSTLEIQRTEQGDSAMYLCASSFGTGRAQETQYFGPGTRLLVL.

The chain joins TRBV28 to TRBJ1-2, with 7 bases that match TRBD1. The CDR3 is made up of 13 amino acids. The V gene end was trimmed by 6 bases and the J gene end by 4 bases; junction bases not matched to a gene: 5. Germline lookup yields CDR1 MDHEN and CDR2 SYDVKM. CDR3 amino acids: CASSETGVYGYTF. In nucleotides, the CDR3 is TGTGCCAGCAGCGAAACAGGGGTCTATGGCTACACCTTC.

The V gene is TRBV18, the J gene TRBJ2-1, with D possibly matching TRBD2 (6 bases). The V end lost 6 bases, the J end lost 2 bases, and 14 bases lay between the germline ends. The CDR3 runs 15 residues. Germline loops: CDR1 KGHSH, CDR2 LQKENI. CDR3 residues: CASSASPSAYNEQFF. As DNA, the CDR3 is TGTGCCAGCTCTGCCTCGCCTAGCGCCTACAATGAGCAGTTCTTC.

The chain couples TRBV30 to TRBJ1-1; a weak D match, TRBD1 (5 bases). CDR3 size: 10 residues. The V end was cut by 8 bases, the J end by 8 bases, with 12 bases between. Germline CDR1 reads GTSNPN; CDR2 reads SVGIG (reference sequence). The CDR3 loop reads CALTGTEAFF. The CDR3 DNA reads TGTGCCCTAACCGGGACGGAAGCTTTCTTT. Together with reference TRBV30 and TRBJ1-1, the CDR3 gives the full variable domain: SQTIHQWPATLVQPVGSPLSLECTVEGTSNPNLYWYRQAAGRGLQLLFYSVGIGQISSEVPQNLSASRPQDRQFILSSKKLLLSDSGFYLCALTGTEAFFGQGTRLTVV.

The chain couples TRBV5-6 to TRBJ1-2; a weak D match, TRBD1 (5 bases). Trimming took off 4 bases at V and 11 bases at J, with 21 bases between the two ends. This CDR3 has 14 residues. Germline V gives CDR1 SGHDT, CDR2 YYEEEE. For the CDR3, the DNA is TGTGCCAGCAGCCTAGTGGGGACCGAACAAAAATACACCTTC. This gives the protein CASSLVGTEQKYTF. The full variable domain, completed using reference TRBV5-6 and TRBJ1-2, is DAGVTQSPTHLIKTRGQQVTLRCSPKSGHDTVSWYQQALGQGPQFIFQYYEEEERQRGNFPDRFSGHQFPNYSSELNVNALLLGDSALYLCASSLVGTEQKYTFGSGTRLTVV.

The J gene is TRBJ1-1, the V gene TRBV18, with unresolved D. Trimming removed 3 bases from V and 0 bases from J, with 11 bases in between. Germline V gene sequence: CDR1 KGHSH, CDR2 LQKENI. CDR3 size: 15 residues. The CDR3 sequence is CASSPNRDLNTEAFF. CDR3 nucleotides: TGTGCCAGCTCACCCAATAGGGATTTGAACACTGAAGCTTTCTTT.

Within the sample, this clone is medium-sized. The V gene is TRBV19, the J gene TRBJ1-1; D unresolved. The CDR3 is 15 residues long. CDR1 LNHDA and CDR2 SQIVND come from the germline V gene (reference sequence). Trimming left V 5 bases short and J 6 bases short, with 19 bases between. CDR3 sequence reads: CASSASTPEEAEAFF. The CDR3 nucleotides read TGTGCCAGTAGTGCCTCCACCCCCGAGGAGGCTGAAGCTTTCTTT.